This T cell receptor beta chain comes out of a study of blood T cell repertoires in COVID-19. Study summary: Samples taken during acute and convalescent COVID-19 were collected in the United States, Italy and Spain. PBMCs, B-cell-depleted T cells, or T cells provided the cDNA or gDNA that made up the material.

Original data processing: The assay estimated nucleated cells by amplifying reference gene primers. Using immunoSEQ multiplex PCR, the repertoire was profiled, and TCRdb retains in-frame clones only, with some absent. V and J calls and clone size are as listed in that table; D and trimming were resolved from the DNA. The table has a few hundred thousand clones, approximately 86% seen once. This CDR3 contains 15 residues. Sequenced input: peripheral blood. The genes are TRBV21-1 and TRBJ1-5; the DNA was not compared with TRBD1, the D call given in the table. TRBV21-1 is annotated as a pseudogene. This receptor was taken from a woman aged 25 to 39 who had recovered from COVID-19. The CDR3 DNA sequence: TGTGCCAGCATAAAAAACAGGGGGAGAAATCAGCCCCAGCATTTT. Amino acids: CASIKNRGRNQPQHF.